Given below is one TCR beta chain in context. Its antigen is unknown. The CDR3 totals 15 residues. The V gene lost 0 bases and the J gene lost 4 bases, with 13 bases spanning the gap. Germline CDR1 is MNHEY and CDR2 is SMNVEV (reference sequence). The sample comes from a study of cytomegalovirus exposure and HLA in healthy donors. About the study: There were fewer than 130 million unique TCR beta sequences, drawn from 150 million to 200 million T cells, in an earlier analysis. The study's findings and limits: In a later analysis, the majority of CMV-associated beta chains seemingly showed HLA restriction. V- and J-gene trimming of TCR beta was linked (in a later analysis) to a missense DCLRE1C variant. Reportedly, TCR beta sequences accurately predicted HLA-A and HLA-B alleles in most subjects.

The PCR used 60 Vbeta and 13 Jbeta primers. Sequencing used immunoSEQ multiplex PCR; TCRdb keeps in-frame clones, though not all of them. The repertoire consists of under 150,000 clones, with around 78% occurring once and the leading ten covering around 3%. The V gene is TRBV27, the J gene TRBJ2-7; D is possibly TRBD1 (6 bases). The sample was PBMCs. The source is a man in his forties in good health and CMV-seropositive. The CDR3 loop reads CASSLSGATGYEQYF. CDR3 bases: TGTGCCAGCAGTTTATCGGGGGCGACTGGATACGAGCAGTACTTC.